This T cell receptor (beta chain) comes out of a study of blood T cell repertoires in COVID-19. The data were produced by immunoSEQ multiplex PCR, yet TCRdb's version contains in-frame clones alone and is incomplete. This repertoire shows 200,000 to 250,000 clones, around 84% found once; its top ten account for about 20%. V lost 0 bases, J lost 5 bases, and 11 bases lay in between. The length of the CDR3 is 14 residues. The germline V gene has CDR1 SGDLS and CDR2 YYNGEE. Sequenced input: peripheral blood. V gene TRBV9 combines with J gene TRBJ1-1; D is perhaps TRBD1 (5 bases). This receptor was obtained from a man aged 30-40 years with active or convalescent COVID-19. Here the CDR3 reads CASSVVGGGTEAFF. The CDR3 nucleotides read TGTGCCAGCAGCGTAGTCGGGGGAGGAACTGAAGCTTTCTTT. The entire variable domain, with the rest obtained from reference TRBV9 and TRBJ1-1, is as follows: DSGVTQTPKHLITATGQRVTLRCSPRSGDLSVYWYQQSLDQGLQFLIQYYNGEERAKGNILERFSAQQFPDLHSELNLSSLELGDSALYFCASSVVGGGTEAFFGQGTRLTVV.